The next 14 T cell receptor beta chains were all read from a single sample in a study of Graves' ophthalmopathy and Graves' hyperthyroidism. Transcripts of RNA were the source for amplifying TCR beta CDR3 regions. Investigators did first-round RT-PCR with HTBI primers, then second-round multiplex PCR. TCRdb re-called the multiplex PCR reads through MiXCR, storing one row per CDR3 protein. The sample yields over 650,000 distinct CDR3 sequences, more than 40% seen once. The sample taken for sequencing was peripheral blood. The receptors derive from an adult man with Graves' ophthalmopathy.

The chain links TRBV5-1 to TRBJ2-5, with 10 bases fitting TRBD2. The CDR3 covers 16 residues. Looked up from germline, CDR1 is SGHRS and CDR2 is YFSETQ. V lost 9 bases, J lost 4 bases, and 15 bases stayed unmatched. The CDR3 region has the DNA TGCGCCACCCAGTCCCTAGCGGGGGCCGGGGGAGAGACCCAGTACTTC. Translation gives CATQSLAGAGGETQYF.

In its sample, this clonotype was seen a few times. This chain uses TRBV5-4 with TRBJ2-2; D might be TRBD1 (6 bases). Trimming removed 2 bases from V and 7 bases from J, with 12 bases in between. Germline lookup yields CDR1 SGHNT and CDR2 YYREEE (reference sequence). The CDR3 is 14 amino acids. The CDR3 nucleotides read TGTGCCAGCAGCTTTCAGGGACACAACGGGGAGCTGTTTTTT. As protein: CASSFQGHNGELFF.

This chain connects TRBV7-3 to TRBJ2-5, with 7 bases lining up with TRBD1. CDR1 and CDR2 from the germline V gene are SGHTA and FQGTGA. There are 13 residues in the CDR3. V lost 5 bases and J lost 7; bases outside the gene matches: 7. The CDR3: CASSPGTVATQYF. CDR3 DNA sequence: TGTGCCAGCAGCCCCGGGACAGTGGCGACCCAGTACTTC. Variable domain in full (rest from reference TRBV7-3 and TRBJ2-5): GAGVSQTPSNKVTEKGKYVELRCDPISGHTALYWYRQSLGQGPEFLIYFQGTGAADDSGLPNDRFFAVRPEGSVSTLKIQRTERGDSAVYLCASSPGTVATQYFGPGTRLLVL.

This clonotype has ten or more counts. The CDR3 DNA reads as TGTGCCAGCAGCTTAGGGGGACAGGTCTACGAGCAGTACTTC. Translation gives CASSLGGQVYEQYF. The chain recombines TRBV7-9 with TRBJ2-7, with 8 bases aligning to TRBD1. The CDR3 consists of 14 residues. V lost 1 base, J lost 3 bases, and 2 bases stayed unmatched. Germline loops: CDR1 SEHNR, CDR2 FQNEAQ (reference sequence).

This clonotype was counted many times. The chain carries TRBV29-1 and TRBJ1-5, with D maybe TRBD1 (5 bases). V gave up 7 bases and J gave up 3 bases, with 10 bases separating them. The CDR3 totals 12 residues. Germline V gives CDR1 SQVTM, CDR2 ANQGSEA. The CDR3 loop is CSASGINQPQHF. In nucleotides, the CDR3 is TGCAGCGCATCAGGGATCAATCAGCCCCAGCATTTT.

The rearrangement uses TRBV24-1 and TRBJ2-7, with TRBD2 as a possible D gene (6 bases). In germline, CDR1 is KGHDR, CDR2 SFDVKD. Trimming took off 8 bases at V and 0 bases at J, with 13 bases between the two ends. The CDR3 spans 14 residues. CDR3 residues: CATIQKEGSYEQYF. The CDR3 coding sequence is TGTGCCACCATCCAAAAGGAGGGCTCCTACGAGCAGTACTTC.

This clonotype was recorded at least ten times. The chain has TRBV29-1 and TRBJ2-2; no clear D gene. CDR1 and CDR2 from the germline V gene are SQVTM and ANQGSEA. The CDR3 is 11 residues long. V lost 4 bases to trimming and J lost 6 bases, with 6 bases between them. The CDR3 nucleotides read TGCAGCGTTGCAAGTCCCGGGGAGCTGTTTTTT. This codes for CSVASPGELFF.

This chain uses TRBV7-8 with TRBJ1-2, with unresolved D. From germline, CDR1 is SGHVS and CDR2 FQNEAQ. The CDR3 has 14 amino acids. V was shortened by 0 bases and J by 7 bases, with 12 bases between the two germline ends. The chain's CDR3 is CASSLAGIPSGYTF. CDR3 in DNA: TGTGCCAGCAGCTTAGCTGGGATTCCGTCTGGCTACACCTTC.

This clonotype showed up many times. CDR3 sequence: CATSAPGGNTGELFF. CDR3 in DNA: TGTGCCACCAGTGCCCCGGGCGGGAACACCGGGGAGCTGTTTTTT. V and J are TRBV24-1 and TRBJ2-2; D is unresolved. The CDR3 totals 15 residues. The V gene's germline CDR1 is KGHDR and CDR2 SFDVKD. The V end lost 5 bases, the J end lost 1 base, and 10 bases lay between the germline ends.

About this clonotype itself: One end of the junction is discordant with germline, which a read error may explain. The chain uses TRBV9 and TRBJ2-7; D not resolved. Germline V CDR1 and CDR2: SGDLS, YYNGEE. The CDR3 has 16 amino acids. The CDR3 is CASSPKVLAPYYERYF. The CDR3 DNA follows: TGTGCCAGCAGCCCTAAGGTTTTAGCCCCCTACTACGAGCGGTACTTC.

The table lists this clonotype with many counts. V usage is TRBV5-4 and J usage is TRBJ2-5; TRBD1 or TRBD2 may be the D gene (5 bases each). CDR1 and CDR2 (germline): SGHNT, YYREEE (reference sequence). The CDR3 loop spans 14 amino acids. V was cut by 3 bases and J by 7 bases, with 16 bases left in between. CDR3 amino acids: CASSSDGTARTQYF. The DNA for the CDR3 is TGTGCCAGCAGCTCAGACGGGACGGCGAGGACCCAGTACTTC.

This clonotype showed up many times. The V call is TRBV4-3, the J call TRBJ1-2; 8 nucleotides line up with TRBD1. Germline V CDR1 and CDR2: LGHNA, YSLEER. J was trimmed by 7 bases and V by 6 bases; bases with no gene match: 13. The CDR3 has 15 amino acids. The CDR3 protein is CASRRTGTGDRGYTF. In DNA, the CDR3 is TGCGCCAGCAGACGAACCGGGACAGGAGATCGTGGCTACACCTTC.

Comment on this clonotype: A much larger clone differs by one base, so this may be a read error. The chain couples TRBV9 to TRBJ1-1; D possibly corresponds to TRBD1 (6 bases). The germline V gene has CDR1 SGDLS and CDR2 YYNGEE. The CDR3 totals 14 residues. CDR3 bases: TGTGCCAGCAGCGTATCGGGGGGCGCGGCTGAAGCTCTCTTT. This sequence encodes CASSVSGGAAEALF.

This clonotype was counted only a few times. V usage is TRBV12-3 or TRBV12-4 and J usage is TRBJ1-3, with TRBD1 matching 10 bases. This CDR3 spans 16 amino acids. V lost 3 bases, J lost 0 bases, and 2 bases stayed unmatched. The CDR3 nucleotides read TGTGCCAGCAGTTTGACAGGGGGCGGCTCTGGAAACACCATATATTTT. It translates to CASSLTGGGSGNTIYF.